This T cell receptor beta chain was captured in a study of cytomegalovirus exposure and HLA in healthy donors. Overall study findings and caveats: Associated with cytomegalovirus, according to the listing, were around 160 TCR beta chains. Data from an earlier analysis indicated that most TCR beta V segments were productive either about 90% or about 30% of the time.

Comment on this clone: What it binds is unknown.

Trimming took 3 bases from V and 7 from J; bases not matched to a gene: 9. The CDR3 is 16 amino acids. Germline V lookup: CDR1 SGHVS, CDR2 FNYEAQ. Primers included in the PCR were 60 Vbeta and 13 Jbeta primers. Source study methods: There were some 87 million unique TCR beta chains by a later count, and approximately 10 million of them were shared. Repertoires were generated with immunoSEQ multiplex PCR, while TCRdb's copy carries only in-frame clones and drops some. That table gives V, J and clone size, and the DNA gave D and trimming. The table shows around 130,000 clones, with about 74% occurring only once.

The TCR comes from a woman aged 45-65 years in good health and CMV-seropositive. The chain employs TRBV7-6 and TRBJ1-6; 7 bases align to TRBD1. The material sequenced was PBMCs. The CDR3 coding sequence is TGTGCCAGCAGCTTGACCTCCAACAGGGGAAATTCACCCCTCCACTTT. Translation gives CASSLTSNRGNSPLHF.